The following is a TCR beta chain sequence with its context. Assignments of participants to cohorts depended upon their own reported clinical history. Original methodology: Researchers report that nucleated cell counts were estimated from reference gene primer amplification. TCRdb keeps only in-frame clones here, not all; method: immunoSEQ multiplex PCR. That table is the source of V, J and clone size, and D and trimming were worked out from the DNA. The sample has a few hundred thousand clones; around 84% are singletons. The record originates from a study of blood T cell repertoires in COVID-19. Germline V gene sequence: CDR1 SEHNR, CDR2 FQNEAQ (reference sequence). Trimming removed 5 bases from V and 9 bases from J, with 11 bases in between. CDR3 length: 13 residues.

The sequenced sample was PBMCs or T cells enriched from blood (not recorded which). This receptor was taken from a woman aged 40 to 50 with acute COVID-19. The rearrangement joins TRBV7-9 to TRBJ1-6, with a tentative D call TRBD1 (5 bases). The CDR3 bases are TGTGCCAGCAGCAAAGAAGGGGCTTCACCCCTCCACTTT. As protein: CASSKEGASPLHF.